The rows below give T cell receptor beta chains drawn from one sample of a study of blood T cells in healthy people across ages. TCRdb re-analysed the 5' RACE reads in MiXCR, keeping a single row per CDR3 protein. This sample has 1.5 million to 2 million distinct CDR3 sequences, with roughly 28% found just once. Sequencing was done on a sample of blood. The source of these receptors is a woman aged 25 to 39 in good health. CDR3s include the opening cysteine and the closing phenylalanine or tryptophan.

J | V | CDR3
TRBJ2-1 | TRBV20-1 | CSAGGGAGYNEQFF
TRBJ1-1 | TRBV6-2/TRBV6-3 | CASSYRPQAIVNTEAFF
TRBJ1-2 | TRBV15 | CATSRTRTGAREGYTF
TRBJ1-1 | TRBV5-1 | CASKGGDGNTEAFF
TRBJ1-1 | TRBV7-2 | CASSQQGRNTEAFF
TRBJ2-1 | TRBV20-1 | CSARDSGQPRGNEQFF
TRBJ1-1 | TRBV6-2/TRBV6-3 | CASRSPGQGVGTEAFF
TRBJ2-6 | TRBV5-1 | CASRPPGQRAGANVLTF
TRBJ2-3 | TRBV5-1 | CASSPSTSTDTQYF
TRBJ2-3 | TRBV7-2 | CASSFWGDTDTQYF
TRBJ2-3 | TRBV4-1 | CASSQVQTSTDTQYF
TRBJ2-2 | TRBV5-1 | CASSLEAGITGELFF
TRBJ1-2 | TRBV20-1 | CSASAPRRANYGYTF
TRBJ2-1 | TRBV10-3 | CAHSKDSLIPYNGQFF
TRBJ1-2 | TRBV6-4 | CASSGARDLRSYTF
TRBJ2-1 | TRBV18 | CASSPPTGGKDEQFF
TRBJ2-1 | TRBV4-3 | CASSRTSGALYNEQFF
TRBJ2-5 | TRBV14 | CASSQDWGQLIQETQYF
TRBJ2-5 | TRBV7-9 | CASSATEPQETQYF
TRBJ2-1 | TRBV6-2/TRBV6-3 | CASSKLSIAGGNEQFF
TRBJ2-1 | TRBV3-1 | CATRTGGHNEQFF
TRBJ1-2 | TRBV12-3/TRBV12-4 | CASSFGEQVAAGHTF
TRBJ2-7 | TRBV28 | CASSFGGPRSEQYF
TRBJ2-4 | TRBV5-6 | CASSFKPLGIQYF
TRBJ2-1 | TRBV5-6 | CASRWTSGTNEQCF
TRBJ2-1 | TRBV7-2 | CASSLTSGGRSFGNEQFF
TRBJ2-7 | TRBV9 | CASSAGGAYEQYF
TRBJ1-2 | TRBV20-1 | CSARDTGGAKYGYTF
TRBJ1-2 | TRBV7-9 | CASSYRDIGYTF
TRBJ2-5 | TRBV15 | CATSARGGQETQYF
TRBJ2-3 | TRBV6-5 | CASRSLKGVGTDTQYF
TRBJ2-7 | TRBV20-1 | CSALGGGSGYNEQYF
TRBJ1-6 | TRBV29-1 | CSVRQGDSPLHF
TRBJ2-3 | TRBV12-3/TRBV12-4 | CASSPRGDTTDTQYF
TRBJ2-7 | TRBV20-1 | CSASDLGTSGSRYEQYF